A single sample gave rise to the 25 T cell receptor beta chains below, sequenced in a study of blood T cells in healthy people across ages. The use of a sample-barcoded 5' primer and a J-beta primer mix characterized a second PCR of about 6 to 11 cycles. Each CDR3 protein is one row after TCRdb ran MiXCR on the 5' RACE reads. The sample yields 1.5 million to 2 million distinct CDR3 sequences, roughly two fifths seen once. The material sequenced was blood. These receptors all stem from a human donor in good health.

The chain is built from TRBV9 and TRBJ2-1; D is possibly TRBD2 (6 bases). The germline gives CDR1 SGDLS, CDR2 YYNGEE. V shed 5 bases and J shed 0 bases, with 15 bases lying between them. The CDR3 runs to 16 residues. CDR3: CASSGGGTLSYNEQFF. CDR3 DNA sequence: TGTGCCAGCAGTGGTGGGGGGACCCTCTCCTACAATGAGCAGTTCTTC.

This clonotype has at least ten counts. This chain uses TRBV24-1 with TRBJ2-1; no clear D. V lost 5 bases and J 7 bases, leaving 5 bases between the germline ends. CDR3 length: 11 amino acids. The germline gives CDR1 KGHDR, CDR2 SFDVKD. CDR3 region: CATSGGNEQFF. The CDR3 bases are TGTGCCACCAGTGGTGGGAATGAGCAGTTCTTC.

The chain is built from TRBV11-2 and TRBJ2-4; 8 positions agree with TRBD2. Germline V gives CDR1 SGHAT, CDR2 FQNNGV. The CDR3 spans 14 residues. Losses at the gene ends were 2 bases for V and 4 bases for J; bases not matched to a gene: 1. CDR3 sequence (DNA): TGTGCCAGCAGCTTAACTAGCGGTAAAAACATTCAGTACTTC. Protein: CASSLTSGKNIQYF.

The J gene is TRBJ2-7, the V gene TRBV6-2 or TRBV6-3; D might be TRBD1 or TRBD2, each matching 5 bases. V gave up 8 bases and J gave up 3 bases, with 14 bases separating them. CDR1 and CDR2 from the germline V gene are MNHEY and SVGEGT. This CDR3 is 13 amino acids long. The CDR3 loop reads CASRDGAGYEQYF. CDR3 in DNA: TGTGCCAGCCGGGACGGGGCGGGCTACGAGCAGTACTTC.

J is TRBJ2-4 and V is TRBV3-1; D remains unclear. The end of the DNA is better explained by TRBJ2-7, so the J call may be wrong. CDR1 is LGHDT and CDR2 is YNNKEL in the germline V gene (reference sequence). The CDR3 is made up of 13 amino acids. CDR3 amino acids: CASSRGVDYEQYF. CDR3 bases: TGTGCCAGCAGCCGTGGGGTCGACTACGAGCAGTACTTC.

Remarks on this clonotype: This may be a read error: a much more frequent sequence differs by one nucleotide. The chain employs TRBV9 and TRBJ1-2; 8 bases are a match to TRBD1. This CDR3 contains 16 residues. In germline, CDR1 is SGDLS, CDR2 YYNGEE. V lost 1 base to trimming and J lost 6 bases; unmatched junction nucleotides: 11. In nucleotides, the CDR3 is TGTGCCAGCAGCGTAACTGTTTGGGGACAGGAGGATGGCTACACCTTC. This gives the protein CASSVTVWGQEDGYTF.

This rearrangement joins TRBV6-6 to TRBJ1-3, with unresolved D. Trimming cost V 0 bases and J 4 bases, with 13 bases left between them. CDR1 and CDR2 (germline): MNHNY, SVGAGI (reference sequence). The CDR3 loop spans 16 amino acids. For the CDR3, the DNA is TGTGCCAGCAGTTACTCCGGACGGTCGGTGGGAAACACCATATATTTT. Protein sequence: CASSYSGRSVGNTIYF.

This clonotype has more than one count but fewer than ten. The chain is built from TRBV7-9 and TRBJ2-5; tentative D call: TRBD2 (6 bases). CDR3 size: 13 residues. Trimming left V 4 bases short and J 4 bases short, with 10 bases between. Germline V CDR1 and CDR2: SEHNR, FQNEAQ (reference sequence). CDR3 residues: CASSWTTLETQYF. CDR3 DNA sequence: TGTGCCAGCAGCTGGACTACGTTAGAGACCCAGTACTTC.

This clonotype was seen a single time. The chain joins TRBV28 to TRBJ2-3, with a tentative D call TRBD2 (5 bases). The CDR3 covers 12 residues. From germline, CDR1 is MDHEN and CDR2 SYDVKM. V gave up 6 bases and J gave up 6 bases, with 10 bases separating them. CDR3 residues: CASRPGFDTQYF. The CDR3 DNA is TGTGCCAGCAGGCCGGGGTTCGATACGCAGTATTTT.

The V and J genes are TRBV12-3 or TRBV12-4 and TRBJ2-3, with D possibly matching TRBD1 (6 bases). The CDR3 sequence is 14 residues long. Trimming took 7 bases from V and 6 from J, leaving 17 bases between them. In nucleotides, the CDR3 is TGTGCCAGCAATAAGGGCCTGAGGGGGGATACGCAGTATTTT. Its translation: CASNKGLRGDTQYF.

The sample holds one count of this clonotype. This sequence joins TRBV7-6 and TRBJ2-1, with 9 bases aligning to TRBD1. The CDR3 runs to 16 residues. J lost 8 bases, V lost 2 bases, and 10 bases had no gene match. Germline V gives CDR1 SGHVS, CDR2 FNYEAQ. The CDR3 DNA reads TGTGCCAGCAGCTTACCAGAAAGACAGGGGGAAGATGAGCAGTTCTTC. As protein: CASSLPERQGEDEQFF.

This clonotype occurred a few times. This sequence joins TRBV2 and TRBJ2-1; a possible D gene is TRBD2 (6 bases). In germline, CDR1 is SNHLY, CDR2 FYNNEI. The CDR3 has 16 residues. With 2 bases removed from V and 3 bases from J, the gap between germline ends came to 14 bases. CDR3 region: CASSESSGRFYNEQFF. CDR3 in DNA: TGTGCCAGCAGTGAATCCAGCGGGCGGTTCTACAATGAGCAGTTCTTC.

This clonotype was detected only a few times. V usage is TRBV7-2 and J usage is TRBJ1-1; D is ambiguous. This CDR3 contains 17 residues. CDR1 is SGHTA, CDR2 FQGNSA, per germline. Trimming removed 1 base from V and 3 bases from J, with 18 bases in between. CDR3 amino acids: CASSLGTLSGRDTEAFF. CDR3 bases: TGTGCCAGCAGCTTAGGTACGTTGTCGGGGAGGGACACTGAAGCTTTCTTT.

This clonotype was seen just once. The chain employs TRBV19 and TRBJ2-7; no reliable D call. CDR1 and CDR2 (germline): LNHDA, SQIVND (reference sequence). The CDR3 is 14 amino acids. V was shortened by 6 bases and J by 5 bases, with 17 bases between the two germline ends. The CDR3 reads CASSNPIILDEQYF. In DNA, the CDR3 is TGTGCCAGTAGCAACCCGATTATCTTGGACGAGCAGTACTTC.

This clonotype was counted at least ten times. CDR3 DNA: TGCGCCAGCAGTGAGAGCGGTGAGCAGTACTTC. Translated: CASSESGEQYF. The V gene is TRBV10-2, the J gene TRBJ2-7; a possible D gene is TRBD2 (5 bases). Germline V lookup: CDR1 WSHSY, CDR2 SAAADI. V lost 2 bases to trimming and J lost 7 bases, with 6 bases between them. The CDR3 contains 11 residues.

The chain carries TRBV24-1 and TRBJ1-2, with D unclear. V was cut by 6 bases and J by 1 base, with 5 bases left in between. This CDR3 region has 12 residues. Germline CDR1 KGHDR, CDR2 SFDVKD. The CDR3 DNA reads TGTGCCACCAGTAAGGATAACTATGGCTACACCTTC. Encoded protein: CATSKDNYGYTF.

The chain is built from TRBV6-1 and TRBJ1-4; D is uncertain. From germline, CDR1 is MNHNS and CDR2 SASEGT. V lost 7 bases and J 6 bases, leaving 18 bases between the germline ends. The CDR3 runs 15 residues. CDR3 residues: CASTPNGESDEKLFF. In DNA form, the CDR3 reads TGTGCCAGCACTCCAAACGGGGAATCAGATGAAAAACTGTTTTTT.

Many counts were recorded for this clonotype. V gene TRBV15 combines with J gene TRBJ1-2, with 8 bases that match TRBD1. The CDR3 is 13 amino acids. V trimming: 4 bases; J trimming: 8 bases; junction bases outside the gene matches: 6. From germline, CDR1 is LNHNV and CDR2 YYDKDF (reference sequence). CDR3 in amino acids: CATSMRTGQGYTF. The CDR3 DNA follows: TGTGCCACCAGCATGAGGACAGGGCAGGGCTACACCTTC.

This clonotype was counted only a few times. The chain uses TRBV7-2 and TRBJ1-2; no firm D call. CDR1 and CDR2 from the germline V gene are SGHTA and FQGNSA. The CDR3 extends over 15 amino acids. V gave up 1 base and J gave up 4 bases, with 13 bases separating them. The CDR3 loop is CASSLDQPSLYGYTF. The CDR3 DNA sequence: TGTGCCAGCAGCTTAGACCAGCCTTCCCTCTATGGCTACACCTTC.

This clonotype was seen more than once but under ten times. The gene calls are TRBV12-3 or TRBV12-4 and TRBJ1-2; D gene ambiguous. The ends were cut back, 3 bases at V and 1 base at J, with 12 bases in the middle. CDR3 length: 15 residues. The CDR3 DNA is TGTGCCAGCAGTTTTTTCGCTTACAGTAACTATGGCTACACCTTC. This encodes CASSFFAYSNYGYTF.

With regard to this clonotype: This may be a read error: a much more frequent sequence differs by one nucleotide. The J gene is TRBJ2-1, the V gene TRBV5-1; maybe TRBD2 (6 bases). Deletions cut 1 base from V and 5 bases from J, with 13 bases between. CDR3 size: 15 residues. CDR1 is SGHRS and CDR2 is YFSETQ in the germline V gene. CDR3 amino acids: CASSLLRGANNEQFF. The DNA for the CDR3 is TGCGCCAGCAGCTTGTTGCGGGGAGCAAACAATGAGCAGTTCTTC. Variable domain in full (rest from reference TRBV5-1 and TRBJ2-1): KAGVTQTPRYLIKTRGQQVTLSCSPISGHRSVSWYQQTPGQGLQFLFEYFSETQRNKGNFPGRFSGRQFSNSRSEMNVSTLELGDSALYLCASSLLRGANNEQFFGPGTRLTVL.

V is TRBV28 and J is TRBJ2-6; D remains unclear. Per germline, CDR1 MDHEN and CDR2 SYDVKM. The CDR3 length is 14 residues. V lost 7 bases, J lost 0 bases, and 7 bases lay in between. CDR3 coding DNA: TGTGCCAGCAACCTCTTCTCTGGGGCCAACGTCCTGACTTTC. This sequence encodes CASNLFSGANVLTF. Using reference TRBV28 and TRBJ2-6 for the parts outside the CDR3, the full variable domain is DVKVTQSSRYLVKRTGEKVFLECVQDMDHENMFWYRQDPGLGLRLIYFSYDVKMKEKGDIPEGYSVSREKKERFSLILESASTNQTSMYLCASNLFSGANVLTFGAGSRLTVL.

This clonotype was found once. V and J are TRBV7-9 and TRBJ1-2, with D possibly matching TRBD1 (5 bases). Germline V CDR1 and CDR2: SEHNR, FQNEAQ (reference sequence). The V end lost 1 base, the J end lost 4 bases, and 13 bases lay between the germline ends. The CDR3 totals 15 residues. CDR3 sequence (DNA): TGTGCCAGCAGCTTAGGTGAGACAGCCCGCTATGGCTACACCTTC. This sequence encodes CASSLGETARYGYTF.

The chain couples TRBV5-1 to TRBJ2-1, with D perhaps matching TRBD1 (6 bases). Trimming took off 5 bases at V and 6 bases at J, with 12 bases between the two ends. CDR3 length: 13 amino acids. Germline values: CDR1 SGHRS, CDR2 YFSETQ. DNA of the CDR3: TGCGCCAGCAGTTCCGACAGGAGCAATGAGCAGTTCTTC. It encodes CASSSDRSNEQFF.

The chain recombines TRBV7-2 with TRBJ2-2, with 8 bases identical to TRBD2. CDR1 SGHTA and CDR2 FQGNSA come from the germline V gene. The CDR3 runs to 14 residues. Losses at the gene ends were 4 bases for V and 5 bases for J; bases not matched to a gene: 3. The CDR3 DNA sequence: TGTGCCAGCAGCTGGACTAGCAGAACCGGGGAGCTGTTTTTT. Amino acid sequence: CASSWTSRTGELFF.